This TCR beta chain derives from a study of OX40 agonist ivuxolimab in advanced cancers. Study in general: Ivuxolimab was administered intravenously to patients at 0.01 to 10 mg/kg every 2 weeks.

Study-level findings and limits: At doses 0.1 to 3.0 mg/kg, CD4+ and CD8+ clones expanded.

Data came from immunoSEQ multiplex PCR; TCRdb stores just in-frame clones and leaves some out. The sample contains 7,000 or so clones, roughly 80% of which appear only once. The CDR3 length is 13 residues. CDR1 SEHNR and CDR2 FQNEAQ come from the germline V gene (reference sequence). V gave up 6 bases and J gave up 3 bases, with 12 bases separating them. About this clone: The target antigen is unknown.

V is TRBV7-9 and J is TRBJ2-7, with D possibly being TRBD2 (6 bases). The receptor was derived from an adult with an advanced solid tumor such as melanoma, head and neck, liver or kidney cancer. The specimen comprised CD4+ or CD8+ T cells sorted from blood, sampled in a trial of the OX40 agonist ivuxolimab. CDR3 protein: CASSGSGVYEQYF. The CDR3 DNA reads as TGTGCCAGCAGTGGTAGCGGAGTCTACGAGCAGTACTTC.